Below, 25 T cell receptor beta chains from the same sample are listed, as sequenced in a study of graft-versus-host responses after intestinal transplantation. Data came from immunoSEQ multiplex PCR; TCRdb stores just in-frame clones and leaves some out. The sample holds 100,000 or so clones; around 93% are singletons and the top ten take roughly 2%. What these receptors recognize is not known. Specimen: unstimulated CD8+ T cells sorted from spleen or lymph node cells, collected before intestinal transplant. The origin of the receptors is a human donor who received an intestinal transplant.

This clone came up once. The V gene is TRBV11-2, the J gene TRBJ2-2; D is perhaps TRBD2 (6 bases). The germline V and J ends were trimmed by 1 base and 5 bases, with 8 bases remaining between them. Germline V gene lookup returns CDR1 SGHAT and CDR2 FQNNGV. The CDR3 covers 14 residues. As DNA, the CDR3 is TGTGCCAGCAGCTTAGCGGGGGTAACCGGGGAGCTGTTTTTT. It is translated as CASSLAGVTGELFF. Full variable domain (missing parts from reference TRBV11-2 and TRBJ2-2): EAGVAQSPRYKIIEKRQSVAFWCNPISGHATLYWYQQILGQGPKLLIQFQNNGVVDDSQLPKDRFSAERLKGVDSTLKIQPAKLEDSAVYLCASSLAGVTGELFFGEGSRLTVL.

The V call is TRBV6-5, the J call TRBJ2-7; no clear D. The CDR3 runs 11 residues. V was shortened by 2 bases and J by 5 bases, with 4 bases between the two germline ends. Germline V gives CDR1 MNHEY, CDR2 SVGAGI. CDR3 DNA: TGTGCCAGCAGTTACGAGGACGAGCAGTACTTC. It yields the protein CASSYEDEQYF.

V is TRBV30 and J is TRBJ1-1; maybe TRBD1 (5 bases). Germline V gene data show CDR1 as GTSNPN and CDR2 as SVGIG (reference sequence). This CDR3 has 13 residues. The V and J ends lost 1 base and 6 bases respectively, with 12 bases between them. The chain's CDR3 is CAWSGGDPAEAFF. The CDR3 coding sequence is TGTGCCTGGAGTGGGGGGGATCCCGCTGAAGCTTTCTTT. Looking up the rest from reference TRBV30 and TRBJ1-1 gives the full variable domain: SQTIHQWPATLVQPVGSPLSLECTVEGTSNPNLYWYRQAAGRGLQLLFYSVGIGQISSEVPQNLSASRPQDRQFILSSKKLLLSDSGFYLCAWSGGDPAEAFFGQGTRLTVV.

This chain links TRBV6-5 with TRBJ1-1, with a tentative D call TRBD1 (6 bases). Looked up from germline, CDR1 is MNHEY and CDR2 is SVGAGI. The CDR3 contains 15 residues. V was cut by 5 bases and J by 0 bases, with 13 bases left in between. This CDR3 is CASSQQGGMNTEAFF. CDR3 nucleotides: TGTGCCAGCAGTCAGCAAGGGGGAATGAACACTGAAGCTTTCTTT.

The rearrangement joins TRBV9 to TRBJ2-3, with 10 bases aligning to TRBD2. This CDR3 has 17 amino acids. The germline CDR1 and CDR2 sequences are SGDLS and YYNGEE. V lost 1 base to trimming and J lost 4 bases; unmatched junction nucleotides: 9. The CDR3 loop reads CASSVRWPSGGADTQYF. CDR3 in DNA: TGTGCCAGCAGCGTACGGTGGCCTAGCGGGGGCGCAGATACGCAGTATTTT.

The chain joins TRBV6-5 to TRBJ1-4; TRBD1 matches at 7 bases. Germline CDR1 is MNHEY and CDR2 is SVGAGI. The CDR3 loop spans 15 amino acids. Trimming at V came to 6 bases and at J to 3 bases, leaving 7 bases not matched to a gene. The CDR3 DNA reads TGTGCCAGCAGGCCCACGACAGGGCCTAATGAAAAACTGTTTTTT. Residues: CASRPTTGPNEKLFF.

The chain recombines TRBV25-1 with TRBJ1-6, with TRBD1 matching over 9 bases. The CDR3 extends over 15 amino acids. Germline CDR1 MGHDK, CDR2 SYGVNS. Trimming took 4 bases from V and 9 from J; bases not matched to a gene: 7. CDR3 region: CASSASQGAGSPLHF. Here the CDR3 DNA reads TGTGCCAGCAGTGCGTCACAGGGGGCTGGTTCACCCCTCCACTTT.

This chain joins TRBV29-1 and TRBJ2-1; 7 bases are shared with TRBD1. The germline V gene has CDR1 SQVTM and CDR2 ANQGSEA. This CDR3 comprises 14 residues. The J segment lost 8 bases and the V segment lost 5 bases, leaving 12 bases of the junction unmatched. CDR3 protein: CSVQGEDGVDEQFF. CDR3 DNA: TGCAGCGTTCAGGGGGAAGACGGTGTAGATGAGCAGTTCTTC.

The rearrangement links TRBV7-9 to TRBJ2-4; D may be TRBD1 (5 bases). Trimming removed 0 bases from V and 2 bases from J, with 8 bases in between. Per the germline V gene, CDR1 is SEHNR and CDR2 is FQNEAQ (reference sequence). This CDR3 is 15 amino acids long. CDR3 in amino acids: CASSLATDTKNIQYF. CDR3 nucleotides: TGTGCCAGCAGCTTAGCGACAGACACCAAAAACATTCAGTACTTC.

This clone showed up just once. The V and J genes are TRBV7-9 and TRBJ1-2; 10 positions match TRBD1. This CDR3 has 17 residues. Germline-derived CDR1 and CDR2 are SEHNR and FQNEAQ (reference sequence). The V segment lost 2 bases and the J segment 8 bases; nucleotides outside the gene matches: 14. Here the CDR3 DNA reads TGTGCCAGCAGCTTACCCCGCGGGACAGGGGACGCAGGAGGCTACACCTTC. Encoded protein: CASSLPRGTGDAGGYTF.

V gene TRBV29-1 combines with J gene TRBJ1-2; no clear D gene. The V gene's germline CDR1 is SQVTM and CDR2 ANQGSEA. CDR3 length: 13 amino acids. V was pared by 7 bases and J by 7 bases, with 19 bases between. CDR3 DNA sequence: TGCAGCGCCTTGCGGGAGCAACCTCCTGGCTACACCTTC. Its translation is CSALREQPPGYTF.

V and J are TRBV5-5 and TRBJ1-4; TRBD1 agrees at 7 bases. CDR1 is SGHKS, CDR2 YYEKEE, per germline (reference sequence). With V trimmed by 4 bases and J by 2 bases, 8 bases remained unmatched. CDR3 length equals 16 residues. The CDR3 spells CASSPDREVTNEKLFF. The DNA for the CDR3 is TGTGCCAGCAGCCCCGACAGGGAAGTTACTAATGAAAAACTGTTTTTT.

Comment on this clone: Other DNA sequences from this sample encode an identical CDR3 as well. The rearrangement uses TRBV9 and TRBJ1-5; no reliable D call. V was shortened by 4 bases and J by 7 bases, with 12 bases between the two germline ends. Germline V gives CDR1 SGDLS, CDR2 YYNGEE. CDR3 length equals 13 residues. The CDR3 region is CASSPGVGQPQHF. CDR3 in DNA: TGTGCCAGCAGCCCCGGGGTGGGACAGCCCCAGCATTTT. Combining the CDR3 with reference TRBV9 and TRBJ1-5 gives the whole variable domain DSGVTQTPKHLITATGQRVTLRCSPRSGDLSVYWYQQSLDQGLQFLIQYYNGEERAKGNILERFSAQQFPDLHSELNLSSLELGDSALYFCASSPGVGQPQHFGDGTRLSIL.

This chain connects TRBV18 to TRBJ1-5; a weak D match, TRBD1 (6 bases). Germline values: CDR1 KGHSH, CDR2 LQKENI. Trimming cost V 4 bases and J 4 bases, with 14 bases left between them. The CDR3 is 15 residues long. The CDR3 protein is CASSQDGGQNQPQHF. The CDR3 DNA sequence: TGTGCCAGCTCACAGGACGGGGGGCAAAATCAGCCCCAGCATTTT. Variable domain in full (rest from reference TRBV18 and TRBJ1-5): NAGVMQNPRHLVRRRGQEARLRCSPMKGHSHVYWYRQLPEEGLKFMVYLQKENIIDESGMPKERFSAEFPKEGPSILRIQQVVRGDSAAYFCASSQDGGQNQPQHFGDGTRLSIL.

The rearrangement joins TRBV4-3 to TRBJ2-7, with D perhaps matching TRBD2 (6 bases). This CDR3 is 16 amino acids long. CDR1 LGHNA and CDR2 YSLEER come from the germline V gene. V dropped 0 bases and J dropped 0 bases, with 12 bases sitting between them. The CDR3 region is CASSQDRAGNSYEQYF. The CDR3 DNA sequence: TGCGCCAGCAGCCAAGATCGCGCGGGGAACTCCTACGAGCAGTACTTC.

This chain links TRBV13 with TRBJ2-1; 11 nucleotides agree with TRBD2. Germline CDR1 is PRHDT and CDR2 is FYEKMQ (reference sequence). CDR3 length: 16 amino acids. The ends lost 5 bases at V and 1 base at J; junction bases unmatched: 4. The CDR3: CASSNRLAGSYNEQFF. For the CDR3, the DNA is TGTGCCAGCAGCAATAGACTAGCGGGGTCCTACAATGAGCAGTTCTTC.

This chain links TRBV9 with TRBJ1-1; no definite D call. Germline V lookup: CDR1 SGDLS, CDR2 YYNGEE. V gave up 4 bases and J gave up 0 bases, with 13 bases separating them. The CDR3 covers 15 residues. Here the CDR3 DNA reads TGTGCCAGCAGCCATACGCGGGGATTGAACACTGAAGCTTTCTTT. Translating gives CASSHTRGLNTEAFF.

The rearrangement links TRBV30 to TRBJ2-3; the D gene is possibly TRBD1 (6 bases). The CDR3 spans 14 residues. V lost 6 bases and J 0 bases, leaving 13 bases between the germline ends. The V gene's germline CDR1 is GTSNPN and CDR2 SVGIG (reference sequence). CDR3 DNA: TGTGCCTGCCCCCCTAGGGGGAGCACAGATACGCAGTATTTT. It translates to CACPPRGSTDTQYF.

The rearrangement joins TRBV28 to TRBJ2-1, with D perhaps matching TRBD2 (7 bases). The V end lost 3 bases, the J end lost 2 bases, and 14 bases lay between the germline ends. Germline V gene lookup returns CDR1 MDHEN and CDR2 SYDVKM. CDR3 length: 16 amino acids. CDR3 in DNA: TGTGCCAGCAGTTTTGAAGGGGGGGTCCCCTACAATGAGCAGTTCTTC. Translated, it gives CASSFEGGVPYNEQFF.

This clone has only one observation. The CDR3, as DNA: TGTGCCAGCCAGTCAGAGACAAACTACAATGAGCAGTTCTTC. It encodes CASQSETNYNEQFF. The chain recombines TRBV7-9 with TRBJ2-1; D gene uncertain. Germline values: CDR1 SEHNR, CDR2 FQNEAQ (reference sequence). The V and J ends lost 8 bases and 3 bases respectively, with 14 bases between them. The CDR3 contains 14 residues.

V gene TRBV6-5 combines with J gene TRBJ1-6; 8 nucleotides line up with TRBD1. V trimming: 0 bases; J trimming: 9 bases; junction bases outside the gene matches: 4. The CDR3 sequence is 15 residues long. CDR1 is MNHEY and CDR2 is SVGAGI in the germline V gene. In nucleotides, the CDR3 is TGTGCCAGCAGTTACTCTACAGGGGGGGGTTCACCCCTCCACTTT. The encoded protein is CASSYSTGGGSPLHF.

This clone was seen only once. The chain combines TRBV4-3 with TRBJ2-1; 10 bases are shared with TRBD2. The CDR3 is made up of 19 amino acids. V was clipped by 0 bases and J by 2 bases; unmatched bases: 10. The V gene's germline CDR1 is LGHNA and CDR2 YSLEER. The CDR3 nucleotides read TGCGCCAGCAGCCAAGATCCCAGCGGGGGGGCCTCCCCCTACAATGAGCAGTTCTTC. This gives the protein CASSQDPSGGASPYNEQFF.

A few counts support this clone. V and J are TRBV18 and TRBJ2-5; D remains ambiguous. Germline V lookup: CDR1 KGHSH, CDR2 LQKENI. V lost 5 bases, J lost 2 bases, and 12 bases lay in between. This CDR3 is 14 amino acids long. The chain's CDR3 is CASSSGTEQETQYF. In DNA, the CDR3 is TGTGCCAGCTCAAGTGGCACGGAGCAAGAGACCCAGTACTTC.

The chain has TRBV19 and TRBJ2-7; the D is unclear. The CDR3 covers 16 residues. V lost 3 bases and J 2 bases, leaving 17 bases between the germline ends. Germline loops: CDR1 LNHDA, CDR2 SQIVND (reference sequence). The CDR3 DNA follows: TGTGCCAGTAGTATGGTCGGTAGCCCCGGAACCTACGAGCAGTACTTC. Amino acid sequence: CASSMVGSPGTYEQYF.

The chain recombines TRBV18 with TRBJ1-4; possible D gene TRBD1, 6 bases. The CDR3 extends over 14 amino acids. Germline V gene data show CDR1 as KGHSH and CDR2 as LQKENI. The ends were cut back, 2 bases at V and 8 bases at J, with 12 bases in the middle. In DNA form, the CDR3 reads TGTGCCAGCTCACCAGGGGGGGCGGGGGAAAAACTGTTTTTT. Its translation: CASSPGGAGEKLFF.